Described below is a single TCR beta chain sequence and its context. This sample stems from a study of T cell responses to AZD1222 COVID-19 vaccine. Here immunoSEQ multiplex PCR was the method, and the copy in TCRdb shows in-frame clones only, minus some. The repertoire holds some 120,000 clones, with about nine tenths as singletons. V shed 0 bases, J shed 2 bases, and the junction held 5 bases outside the gene matches. The germline gives CDR1 SGDLS, CDR2 YYNGEE. The CDR3 is made up of 15 amino acids. The V call is TRBV9, the J call TRBJ2-7; 7 bases map to TRBD1. This receptor was identified in an adult who received the MenACWY meningococcal vaccine as a control. The sample here was peripheral blood, taken 28 days after the second dose of the MenACWY control vaccine. The CDR3 nucleotides are TGTGCCAGCAGCGTAGGGACAGGTGGAACCTACGAGCAGTACTTC. Its translation is CASSVGTGGTYEQYF.